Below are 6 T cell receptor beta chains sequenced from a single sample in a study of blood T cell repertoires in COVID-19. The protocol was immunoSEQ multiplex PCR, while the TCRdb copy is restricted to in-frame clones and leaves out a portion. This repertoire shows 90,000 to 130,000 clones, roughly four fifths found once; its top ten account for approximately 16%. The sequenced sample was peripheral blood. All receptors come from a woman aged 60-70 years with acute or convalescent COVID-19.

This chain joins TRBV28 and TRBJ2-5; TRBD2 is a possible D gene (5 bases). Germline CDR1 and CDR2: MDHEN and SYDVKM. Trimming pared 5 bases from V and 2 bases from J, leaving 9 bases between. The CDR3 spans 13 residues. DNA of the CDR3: TGTGCCAGCAGTCTGGGCGGGCAAGAGACCCAGTACTTC. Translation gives CASSLGGQETQYF. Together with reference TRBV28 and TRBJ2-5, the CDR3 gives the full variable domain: DVKVTQSSRYLVKRTGEKVFLECVQDMDHENMFWYRQDPGLGLRLIYFSYDVKMKEKGDIPEGYSVSREKKERFSLILESASTNQTSMYLCASSLGGQETQYFGPGTRLLVL.

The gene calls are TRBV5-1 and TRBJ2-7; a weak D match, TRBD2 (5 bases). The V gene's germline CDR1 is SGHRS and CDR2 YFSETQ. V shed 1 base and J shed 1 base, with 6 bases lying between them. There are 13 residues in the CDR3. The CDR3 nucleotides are TGCGCCAGCAGCTTGTGGGAGTCCTACGAGCAGTACTTC. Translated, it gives CASSLWESYEQYF.

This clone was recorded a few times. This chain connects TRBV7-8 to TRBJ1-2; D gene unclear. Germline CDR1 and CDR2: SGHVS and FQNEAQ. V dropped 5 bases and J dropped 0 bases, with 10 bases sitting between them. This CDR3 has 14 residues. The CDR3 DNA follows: TGTGCCAGCAGCGCCCAAGTAGCTAACTATGGCTACACCTTC. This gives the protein CASSAQVANYGYTF.

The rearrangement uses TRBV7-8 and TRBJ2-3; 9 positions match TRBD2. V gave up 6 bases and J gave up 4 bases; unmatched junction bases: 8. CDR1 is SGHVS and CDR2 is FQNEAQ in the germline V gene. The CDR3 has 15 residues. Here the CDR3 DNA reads TGTGCCAGCAGGACCTTTAGCGGGGGAGCAGATACGCAGTATTTT. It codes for CASRTFSGGADTQYF.

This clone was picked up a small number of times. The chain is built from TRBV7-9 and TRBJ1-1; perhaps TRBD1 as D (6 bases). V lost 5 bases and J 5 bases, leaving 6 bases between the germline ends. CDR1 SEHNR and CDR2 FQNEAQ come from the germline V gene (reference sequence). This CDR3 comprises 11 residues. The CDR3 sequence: CASSGQTEAFF. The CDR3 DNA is TGTGCCAGCAGCGGACAGACTGAAGCTTTCTTT.

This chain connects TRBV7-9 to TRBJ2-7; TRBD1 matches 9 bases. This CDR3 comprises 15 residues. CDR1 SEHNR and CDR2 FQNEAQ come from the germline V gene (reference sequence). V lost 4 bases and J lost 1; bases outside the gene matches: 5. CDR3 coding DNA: TGTGCCAGCAGCTCCGGGACAGGGCGTTCCTACGAGCAGTACTTC. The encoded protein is CASSSGTGRSYEQYF.